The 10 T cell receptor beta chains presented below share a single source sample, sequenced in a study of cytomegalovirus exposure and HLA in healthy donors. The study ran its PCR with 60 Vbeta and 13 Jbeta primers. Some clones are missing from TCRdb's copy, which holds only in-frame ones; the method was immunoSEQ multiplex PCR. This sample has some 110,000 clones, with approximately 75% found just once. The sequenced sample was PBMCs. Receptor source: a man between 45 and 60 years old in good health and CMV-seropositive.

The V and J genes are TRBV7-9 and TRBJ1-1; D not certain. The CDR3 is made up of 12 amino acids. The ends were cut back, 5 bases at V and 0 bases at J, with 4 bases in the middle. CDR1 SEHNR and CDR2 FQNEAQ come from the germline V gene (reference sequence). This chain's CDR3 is CASSRVNTEAFF. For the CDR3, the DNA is TGTGCCAGCAGCCGGGTGAACACTGAAGCTTTCTTT.

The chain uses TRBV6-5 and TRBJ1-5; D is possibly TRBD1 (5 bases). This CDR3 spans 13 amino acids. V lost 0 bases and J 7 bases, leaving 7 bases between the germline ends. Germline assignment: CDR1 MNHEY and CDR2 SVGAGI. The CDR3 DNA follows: TGTGCCAGCAGTTACTCCAGGGTACAGCCCCAGCATTTT. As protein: CASSYSRVQPQHF.

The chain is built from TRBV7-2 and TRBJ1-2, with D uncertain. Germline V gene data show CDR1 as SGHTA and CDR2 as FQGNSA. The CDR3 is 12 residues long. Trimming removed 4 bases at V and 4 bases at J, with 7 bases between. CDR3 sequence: CASSSDFYGYTF. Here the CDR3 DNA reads TGTGCCAGCAGCTCGGACTTCTATGGCTACACCTTC.

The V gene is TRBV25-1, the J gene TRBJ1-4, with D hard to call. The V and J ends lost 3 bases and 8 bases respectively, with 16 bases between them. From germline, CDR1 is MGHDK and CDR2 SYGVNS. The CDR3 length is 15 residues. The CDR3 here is CASSDAGLISEKLFF. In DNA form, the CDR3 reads TGTGCCAGCAGTGACGCCGGTCTAATCTCCGAAAAACTGTTTTTT.

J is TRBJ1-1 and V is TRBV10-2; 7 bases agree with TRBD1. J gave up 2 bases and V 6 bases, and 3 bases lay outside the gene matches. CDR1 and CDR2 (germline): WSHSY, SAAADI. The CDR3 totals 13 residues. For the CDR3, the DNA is TGCGCCAGCAGGGGACAGTTTAACACTGAAGCTTTCTTT. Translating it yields CASRGQFNTEAFF.

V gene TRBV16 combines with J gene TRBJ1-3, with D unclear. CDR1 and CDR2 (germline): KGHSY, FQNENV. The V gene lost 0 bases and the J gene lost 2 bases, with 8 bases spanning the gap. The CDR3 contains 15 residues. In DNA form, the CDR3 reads TGTGCCAGCAGCCAATCGTATCCAGCTGGAAACACCATATATTTT. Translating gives CASSQSYPAGNTIYF.

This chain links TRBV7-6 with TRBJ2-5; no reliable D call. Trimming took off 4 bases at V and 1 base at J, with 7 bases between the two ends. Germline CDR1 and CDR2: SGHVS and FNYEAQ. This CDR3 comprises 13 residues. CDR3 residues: CASSSRPQETQYF. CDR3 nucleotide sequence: TGTGCCAGCAGCTCGAGGCCCCAAGAGACCCAGTACTTC.

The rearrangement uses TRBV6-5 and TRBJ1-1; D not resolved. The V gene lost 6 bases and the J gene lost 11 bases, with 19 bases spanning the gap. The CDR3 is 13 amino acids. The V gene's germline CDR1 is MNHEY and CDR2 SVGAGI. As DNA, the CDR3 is TGTGCCAGCAGACCCGGGCCGGGGAAAGGGGCTTTCTTT. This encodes CASRPGPGKGAFF.

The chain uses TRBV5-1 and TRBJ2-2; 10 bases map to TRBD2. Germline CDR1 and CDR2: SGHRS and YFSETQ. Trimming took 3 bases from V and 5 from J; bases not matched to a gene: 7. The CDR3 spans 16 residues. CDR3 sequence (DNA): TGCGCCAGCAGCTCCCTTAGCGGGGGGCTGACCGGGGAGCTGTTTTTT. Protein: CASSSLSGGLTGELFF.

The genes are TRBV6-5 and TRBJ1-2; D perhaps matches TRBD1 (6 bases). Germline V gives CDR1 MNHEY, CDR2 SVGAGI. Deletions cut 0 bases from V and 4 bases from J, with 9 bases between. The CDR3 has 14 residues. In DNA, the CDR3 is TGTGCCAGCAGTTACTCGAGGGGGGGCTATGGCTACACCTTC. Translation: CASSYSRGGYGYTF.